A selection of T cell receptor beta chains follows, all from one sample in a study of CD8 T cells in Susac syndrome. In TCRdb, the immunoSEQ multiplex PCR reads were re-called with MiXCR into one record per CDR3 protein. This table has around 180,000 distinct CDR3 sequences, roughly 96% appearing once. The sample taken for sequencing was CD8+ T cells from PBMCs. The receptor set was obtained from a human donor with multiple sclerosis. Both conserved end residues are part of each CDR3. The D gene is left open where the match is weak. Size is omitted from some rows. Given values are once, few, many or a class for expanded clones.

D gene	V gene	J gene	clone size	CDR3 DNA	CDR3 protein
.	TRBV28	TRBJ2-7	.	TGTGCCAGCAGGCCCGAGGGGGTATTCTACGAGCAGTACTTC	CASRPEGVFYEQYF
TRBD2	TRBV9	TRBJ2-7	.	TGTGCCAGCAGCGTAGAAGGCGGGAGGGCCGGCGAGCAGTACTTC	CASSVEGGRAGEQYF
.	TRBV6-2/TRBV6-3	TRBJ2-3	.	TGTGCCAGCAGTCTAAGTAGTAGTAGGGGGTATGTTACGCAGTATTTT	CASSLSSSRGYVTQYF
.	TRBV20-1	TRBJ2-1	.	TGCAGTGCTAGAGAGAGTGAGTATGAGCAGTTCTTC	CSARESEYEQFF
.	TRBV6-5	TRBJ2-3	.	TGTGCCAGCAGTCCCTCACAGAGGGGAGATACGCAGTATTTT	CASSPSQRGDTQYF
.	TRBV15	TRBJ2-5	.	TGTGCCACCAGCAGATCCCGGGACCGGCGCGGTGAGACCCAGTACTTC	CATSRSRDRRGETQYF
.	TRBV2	TRBJ2-7	.	TGTGCCAGCAGTGAAGTCGTTCGCTCCTACGAGCAGTACTTC	CASSEVVRSYEQYF
TRBD2	TRBV4-1	TRBJ2-1	.	TGCGCCAGCAGCCCCGAACTAGCGGGCATGAACAGTGAGCAGTTCTTC	CASSPELAGMNSEQFF
.	TRBV24-1	TRBJ2-1	.	TGTGCCACCAGTGATGCGCTAGCCGGTAACAATGAGCAGTTCTTC	CATSDALAGNNEQFF
TRBD1	TRBV29-1	TRBJ2-7	.	TGCAGTCAAGAGGGAGGGGGGACAGGGCGCTACGAGCAGTACTTC	CSQEGGGTGRYEQYF
.	TRBV29-1	TRBJ2-7	once	TGCAGCGTAATAGACAGTACCTACGGGCAGTACTTC	CSVIDSTYGQYF
.	TRBV20-1	TRBJ2-2	once	TGCAGTGCAAGGGGGTACACCGGGGAGCTGTTTTTT	CSARGYTGELFF
TRBD1	TRBV18	TRBJ2-3	.	TGTGCCAGCTCACCGCGACAGGGGTCGGCAGATACGCAGTATTTT	CASSPRQGSADTQYF
TRBD2	TRBV20-1	TRBJ2-3	.	TGCAGTGCTAGAGAGGCCCCCGGACTAGCGGGATACACAGATACGCAGTATTTT	CSAREAPGLAGYTDTQYF
.	TRBV2	TRBJ2-5	.	TGTGCCAGCAGTGTTCCCACAGGTACCCAAGAGACCCAGTACTTC	CASSVPTGTQETQYF
TRBD1	TRBV6-1	TRBJ2-7	.	TGTGCCAGCAGGCCGGGACAGGCCTACGAGCAGTACTTC	CASRPGQAYEQYF
.	TRBV2	TRBJ1-1	.	TGTGCCAGCACCTCCCCGTCGGCCAACACTGAAGCTTTCTTT	CASTSPSANTEAFF
TRBD2	TRBV9	TRBJ2-3	.	TGTGCCAGCAGCGCCCGACTAGCGGGGCTAGCCACAGATACGCAGTATTTT	CASSARLAGLATDTQYF
TRBD2	TRBV7-2	TRBJ2-3	.	TGTGCCAGCAGCCTGCTCCGACTAGCGGGGGGGGCGTATTTT	CASSLLRLAGGAYF
.	TRBV7-2	TRBJ2-1	.	TGTGCCAGCAGCTTAGCTGGACCCTGGGCTAGCGCTAACAATGAGCAGTTCTTC	CASSLAGPWASANNEQFF
TRBD2	TRBV9	TRBJ2-1	.	TGTGCCAGCAGCGGAAGCGGGAGGCTCTACAATGAGCAGTTCTTC	CASSGSGRLYNEQFF
.	TRBV3-1	TRBJ2-3	.	TGTGCCAGCAGCCAGCCCCCGTGGCGGGACGACACAGATACGCAGTATTTT	CASSQPPWRDDTDTQYF
.	TRBV15	TRBJ2-1	.	TGTGCCACCAGCAGAGGATCAGATGAGCAGTTCTTC	CATSRGSDEQFF
TRBD1	TRBV15	TRBJ2-3	once	TGTGCCACCAGCACGACAGGGTTTCGTGCAGATACGCAGTATTTT	CATSTTGFRADTQYF
.	TRBV9	TRBJ2-5	.	TGTGCCAGCAGCGGCGACAGCCGGGATCAATTGACCCAGTACTTC	CASSGDSRDQLTQYF
TRBD1	TRBV5-1	TRBJ1-1	.	TGCGCCAGCAGCAAGGGACAGGGGCGTGGGACTGAAGCTTTCTTT	CASSKGQGRGTEAFF
.	TRBV28	TRBJ2-3	.	TGTGCCAGCAGTTTGTTACGCACAGATACGCAGTATTTT	CASSLLRTDTQYF
.	TRBV2	TRBJ1-6	.	TGTGCCAGCAGTGAATGGGCAGGTGATAATTCACCCCTCCACTTT	CASSEWAGDNSPLHF
.	TRBV7-9	TRBJ2-1	.	TGTGCCAGCGAGCCTCGGGCAAACTATGAGCAGTTCTTC	CASEPRANYEQFF
.	TRBV20-1	TRBJ2-5	.	TGCAGTGCTAGAGATTTGCACGGGATCGGGCAACAGACCCAGTACTTC	CSARDLHGIGQQTQYF
.	TRBV12-3/TRBV12-4	TRBJ2-5	.	TGTGCCAGCAGTTTACAGGGGAAGTGGCTGGAGACCCAGTACTTC	CASSLQGKWLETQYF
.	TRBV27	TRBJ1-5	.	TGTGCCAGCAGTAGGATTGGGGAGGTTCTTAGCAATCAGCCCCAGCATTTT	CASSRIGEVLSNQPQHF
.	TRBV6-5	TRBJ2-7	.	TGTGCCAGCAGTTACCTCGTGGCCTACGAGCAGTACTTC	CASSYLVAYEQYF
.	TRBV27	TRBJ2-7	.	TGTGCCAGCAGTTTATCGGACAGCCGGGACGAGCAGTACTTC	CASSLSDSRDEQYF
.	TRBV19	TRBJ2-1	.	TGTGCCAGTAGTGACTCCGTACTCGCTTACAATGAGCAGTTCTTC	CASSDSVLAYNEQFF
.	TRBV27	TRBJ1-5	.	TGTGCCAGCAGTTTAGACCTCGATCAGCCCCAGCATTTT	CASSLDLDQPQHF
TRBD2	TRBV11-2	TRBJ2-7	few	TGTGCCAGCAGCTTGGGAGGGTCTTCCTCCTACGAGCAGTACTTC	CASSLGGSSSYEQYF
.	TRBV3-1	TRBJ2-7	.	TGTGCCAGCAGCCAAAGACCCAGGATGAGCTACGAGCAGTACTTC	CASSQRPRMSYEQYF
.	TRBV27	TRBJ1-1	.	TGTGCCAGCAGGGGCAACTTGAACACTGAAGCTTTCTTT	CASRGNLNTEAFF
.	TRBV30	TRBJ2-7	.	TGTGCCTGGATCCCAGGCCCGGCGGGTACCTACGAGCAGTACTTC	CAWIPGPAGTYEQYF
.	TRBV7-9	TRBJ2-7	.	TGTGCCAGCAGCTCTAACTTCTACGAGCAGTACTTC	CASSSNFYEQYF
.	TRBV13	TRBJ2-5	.	TGTGCCAGCAGCTCCCGGACAGTGACAGAGACCCAGTACTTC	CASSSRTVTETQYF
TRBD1	TRBV29-1	TRBJ2-3	.	TGCAGCGGTATACAGGGGAAGCAGTATTTT	CSGIQGKQYF
.	TRBV7-9	TRBJ2-7	.	TGTGCCAGCAGCTCCTCGCGTGAGAGCGAGCAGTACTTC	CASSSSRESEQYF
.	TRBV20-1	TRBJ2-2	.	TGCAGTGCTAGAGACCCGGACGGGACCAGGGGGGAGCTGTTTTTT	CSARDPDGTRGELFF
.	TRBV5-6	TRBJ2-5	.	TGTGCCAGCAGCTTGGGGGCCAGCGGAGGACAAGAGACCCAGTACTTC	CASSLGASGGQETQYF
.	TRBV27	TRBJ1-2	.	TGTGCCAGCAGTTTAGTCCAGGGTAACTATGGCTACACCTTC	CASSLVQGNYGYTF
.	TRBV29-1	TRBJ1-1	.	TGCAGCGTTGAAGATCAAAATGGTCAAGCTTTCTTT	CSVEDQNGQAFF
.	TRBV19	TRBJ2-7	.	TGTGCCAGTGCATCCGGGACGGGCTACGAGCAGTACTTC	CASASGTGYEQYF
.	TRBV27	TRBJ1-1	once	TGTGCCAGCAGTTTCCTGGCAGATCTTAACACTGAAGCTTTCTTT	CASSFLADLNTEAFF